Shown below are 24 T cell receptor beta chains from a single sample sequenced in a study of Ad26.COV2.S vaccination and SARS-CoV-2 variants. Libraries were prepared by immunoSEQ multiplex PCR; TCRdb keeps only in-frame clonotypes and omits some of them. This sample yields 300,000 to 400,000 clones, of which 88% are seen a single time; 6.4% belongs to the top ten. The treatment denotes: 15 to 20 received Ad26.COV2.S at low or high dose, single or two shots; several received placebo; per-sample allocation not given. Each sample was drawn 63 days after the first injection (of vaccine or placebo). Sequencing was performed on peripheral blood, taken in a trial of Ad26.COV2.S vaccine versus placebo. The receptor source for this set is a person between 18 and 60 years old who received the Ad26.COV2.S COVID-19 vaccine or a placebo.

The genes are TRBV5-1 and TRBJ2-5; D remains unclear. The CDR3 is 12 residues long. Germline CDR1 reads SGHRS; CDR2 reads YFSETQ. Trimming left V 2 bases short and J 3 bases short, with 5 bases between. CDR3 nucleotide sequence: TGCGCCAGCAGCTTCCCGGAAGAGACCCAGTACTTC. This gives the protein CASSFPEETQYF. The whole variable domain, filled in from reference TRBV5-1 and TRBJ2-5, reads KAGVTQTPRYLIKTRGQQVTLSCSPISGHRSVSWYQQTPGQGLQFLFEYFSETQRNKGNFPGRFSGRQFSNSRSEMNVSTLELGDSALYLCASSFPEETQYFGPGTRLLVL.

This rearrangement joins TRBV19 to TRBJ2-2; no definite D call. The CDR3 runs to 12 residues. Trimming pared 5 bases from V and 3 bases from J, leaving 4 bases between. Germline CDR1 and CDR2: LNHDA and SQIVND (reference sequence). The CDR3 reads CASSSDTGELFF. CDR3 DNA sequence: TGTGCCAGTAGTTCAGACACCGGGGAGCTGTTTTTT.

This chain connects TRBV5-1 to TRBJ1-1; D may be TRBD1 (6 bases). Germline V gene data show CDR1 as SGHRS and CDR2 as YFSETQ. V lost 0 bases to trimming and J lost 8 bases, with 14 bases between them. This CDR3 contains 14 residues. The CDR3 DNA reads as TGCGCCAGCAGCTTGGAGAGTACAGGGCCCGAAGCTTTCTTT. This gives the protein CASSLESTGPEAFF.

The V call is TRBV5-4, the J call TRBJ2-3, with 7 positions matching TRBD1. This CDR3 region has 16 residues. CDR1 SGHNT and CDR2 YYREEE come from the germline V gene (reference sequence). The V and J ends lost 0 bases and 1 base, in that order; junction bases with no gene match: 5. The CDR3 DNA reads as TGTGCCAGCAGCTTGGCCGTCACAGGGGGCACAGATACGCAGTATTTT. Translating it yields CASSLAVTGGTDTQYF.

The chain uses TRBV28 and TRBJ2-7; the D gene is possibly TRBD1 (5 bases). V was pared by 1 base and J by 2 bases, with 24 bases between. Germline assignment: CDR1 MDHEN and CDR2 SYDVKM. The CDR3 loop spans 19 amino acids. The CDR3 nucleotides are TGTGCCAGCAGTTTATCCCGATCCGACAGATTCCTTCTGCCCTACGAGCAGTACTTC. Protein product: CASSLSRSDRFLLPYEQYF. Full variable domain (remainder filled in from reference TRBV28 and TRBJ2-7): DVKVTQSSRYLVKRTGEKVFLECVQDMDHENMFWYRQDPGLGLRLIYFSYDVKMKEKGDIPEGYSVSREKKERFSLILESASTNQTSMYLCASSLSRSDRFLLPYEQYFGPGTRLTVT.

The rearrangement uses TRBV28 and TRBJ2-3; D remains ambiguous. The ends were cut back, 7 bases at V and 0 bases at J, with 8 bases in the middle. CDR3 size: 13 residues. Germline loops: CDR1 MDHEN, CDR2 SYDVKM. In nucleotides, the CDR3 is TGTGCCAGCACCAAGAGGAGCACAGATACGCAGTATTTT. It yields the protein CASTKRSTDTQYF.

A word on this clone: At one end, the junction sequence differs from germline, possibly due to a read error. The chain employs TRBV6-1 and TRBJ2-3; no firm D call. The germline CDR1 and CDR2 sequences are MNHNS and SASEGT. The CDR3 extends over 14 amino acids. The DNA of the CDR3 is TGTGCCAGCAGGGAAGGTGATGAGACAGATACGCAGTATTTT. Amino acid sequence: CASREGDETDTQYF.

The chain recombines TRBV24-1 with TRBJ2-2, with 7 bases fitting TRBD1. CDR1 KGHDR and CDR2 SFDVKD come from the germline V gene. V trimming: 4 bases; J trimming: 5 bases; junction bases outside the gene matches: 9. This CDR3 has 16 residues. CDR3 DNA: TGTGCCACCAGTGAGTCCAGACAGGGTTGGACCGGGGAGCTGTTTTTT. Protein product: CATSESRQGWTGELFF.

The CDR3 nucleotides read TGTGCCAGCACCGGACAAGGGAGAACTGAAGCTTTCTTT. Protein product: CASTGQGRTEAFF. This chain connects TRBV2 to TRBJ1-1, with D tentatively TRBD1 (5 bases). Germline V gene data show CDR1 as SNHLY and CDR2 as FYNNEI. The germline V and J ends were trimmed by 7 bases and 5 bases, with 14 bases remaining between them. CDR3 size: 13 residues.

This clone was recorded once. The V call is TRBV6-2 or TRBV6-3, the J call TRBJ1-1; D is unresolved. This CDR3 has 15 amino acids. CDR1 and CDR2 from the germline V gene are MNHEY and SVGEGT. Trimming took 6 bases from V and 6 from J, leaving 20 bases between them. CDR3 nucleotide sequence: TGTGCCAGCAGCACCGAGAGGCCATCTAACCCTGAAGCTTTCTTT. Amino acid sequence: CASSTERPSNPEAFF.

This clone was seen a few times. The gene calls are TRBV30 and TRBJ1-2; D gene ambiguous. Germline V gene sequence: CDR1 GTSNPN, CDR2 SVGIG (reference sequence). V lost 0 bases and J lost 4, with 9 bases in between. CDR3 length: 13 residues. CDR3 amino acids: CAWSVSRAYGYTF. The CDR3 DNA sequence: TGTGCCTGGAGTGTAAGCCGGGCCTATGGCTACACCTTC.

This rearrangement joins TRBV7-3 to TRBJ2-2; a weak D match, TRBD1 (6 bases). Germline V lookup: CDR1 SGHTA, CDR2 FQGTGA. V gave up 5 bases and J gave up 5 bases, with 9 bases separating them. The CDR3 length is 13 residues. This CDR3 reads CASSLQGTGELFF. The CDR3 DNA is TGTGCCAGCAGCCTCCAGGGGACCGGGGAGCTGTTTTTT.

J is TRBJ1-1 and V is TRBV7-9; D not certain. V shed 3 bases and J shed 5 bases, with 10 bases lying between them. The CDR3 consists of 13 residues. Germline V gives CDR1 SEHNR, CDR2 FQNEAQ (reference sequence). The CDR3 loop is CASSFAGDTEAFF. The CDR3 nucleotides read TGTGCCAGCAGCTTCGCCGGGGATACTGAAGCTTTCTTT.

The genes are TRBV28 and TRBJ2-1, with D perhaps TRBD1 (6 bases). Germline lookup yields CDR1 MDHEN and CDR2 SYDVKM. Trimming removed 4 bases at V and 4 bases at J, with 8 bases between. This CDR3 spans 13 amino acids. This CDR3 is CASSWTDYNEQFF. The CDR3 region has the DNA TGTGCCAGCAGTTGGACAGATTACAATGAGCAGTTCTTC.

The chain links TRBV13 to TRBJ2-3, with D hard to call. The CDR3 contains 11 residues. The V end lost 8 bases, the J end lost 6 bases, and 9 bases lay between the germline ends. CDR1 and CDR2 from the germline V gene are PRHDT and FYEKMQ (reference sequence). CDR3 sequence: CASLVVDTQYF. The CDR3 DNA reads as TGTGCCAGCTTGGTTGTTGATACGCAGTATTTT.

Only one count was recorded for this clone. The CDR3 loop is CASSRYGTGGHEQYF. CDR3 DNA: TGTGCCAGCAGTCGCTACGGGACAGGGGGGCACGAGCAGTACTTC. The chain employs TRBV27 and TRBJ2-7; 11 nucleotides agree with TRBD1. With V trimmed by 5 bases and J by 5 bases, 8 bases remained unmatched. Germline loops: CDR1 MNHEY, CDR2 SMNVEV (reference sequence). This CDR3 has 15 amino acids.

The chain has TRBV6-2 or TRBV6-3 and TRBJ1-2; D possibly corresponds to TRBD1 (6 bases). Trimming cost V 6 bases and J 7 bases, with 12 bases left between them. The CDR3 runs 12 residues. Per germline, CDR1 MNHEY and CDR2 SVGEGT. This CDR3 is CASSQGIFGYTF. In nucleotides, the CDR3 is TGTGCCAGCAGCCAGGGGATCTTTGGCTACACCTTC.

This chain links TRBV27 with TRBJ1-5, with TRBD1 as a possible D gene (6 bases). The CDR3 totals 15 residues. V lost 8 bases and J lost 6, with 20 bases in between. CDR1 and CDR2 (germline): MNHEY, SMNVEV (reference sequence). The CDR3 bases are TGTGCCAGCCGACTACAGGGATCTCTGGGTCAGCCCCAGCATTTT. Translation gives CASRLQGSLGQPQHF.

This clone was seen a handful of times. CDR3 sequence (DNA): TGTGCCAGCAGGGGCGCGGACAGGGGGCTAGACAATTCACCCCTCCACTTT. Amino acid sequence: CASRGADRGLDNSPLHF. The rearrangement joins TRBV28 to TRBJ1-6, with 11 bases that match TRBD1. This CDR3 spans 17 amino acids. With V trimmed by 6 bases and J by 7 bases, 11 bases remained unmatched. Germline CDR1 and CDR2: MDHEN and SYDVKM.

The chain has TRBV3-1 (or the pseudogene TRBV3-2) and TRBJ2-1; perhaps TRBD1 as D (6 bases). The germline V and J ends were trimmed by 2 bases and 6 bases, with 11 bases remaining between them. Germline V CDR1 and CDR2: LGHDT, YNNKEL (reference sequence). CDR3 length: 14 amino acids. CDR3 bases: TGTGCCAGCAGCCAACTCCAGGGGTTCAATGAGCAGTTCTTC. It translates to CASSQLQGFNEQFF.

The chain joins TRBV10-3 to TRBJ2-1; 10 positions agree with TRBD2. J lost 5 bases, V lost 7 bases, and 17 bases had no gene match. The germline gives CDR1 ENHRY, CDR2 SYGVKD. This CDR3 region has 18 residues. The CDR3 here is CAITKSSGSLKIDNEQFF. In DNA form, the CDR3 reads TGTGCCATCACTAAATCTAGCGGGAGCCTTAAAATCGACAATGAGCAGTTCTTC.

This chain joins TRBV6-6 and TRBJ2-3; D might be TRBD1 (6 bases). The CDR3 is 13 amino acids. V was shortened by 5 bases and J by 5 bases, with 11 bases between the two germline ends. Germline V gene data show CDR1 as MNHNY and CDR2 as SVGAGI (reference sequence). CDR3 loop: CASSRDTGDTQYF. CDR3 DNA: TGTGCCAGCAGTCGGGACACAGGAGATACGCAGTATTTT.

The gene calls are TRBV28 and TRBJ1-1; 7 bases line up with TRBD1. V gave up 7 bases and J gave up 3 bases; unmatched junction bases: 11. Germline V lookup: CDR1 MDHEN, CDR2 SYDVKM. CDR3 length: 15 residues. As DNA, the CDR3 is TGTGCCAGCATCTTATCGGCAGGGGGGTACACTGAAGCTTTCTTT. Translation gives CASILSAGGYTEAFF.

The V call is TRBV2, the J call TRBJ2-1; D might be TRBD1 or TRBD2, each matching 5 bases. The V end was cut by 7 bases, the J end by 1 base, with 14 bases between. The CDR3 has 15 residues. Germline CDR1 is SNHLY and CDR2 is FYNNEI. CDR3 bases: TGTGCCAGCATGGGGGAAGGGTTGTCCTACAATGAGCAGTTCTTC. This codes for CASMGEGLSYNEQFF.